The source of this TCR beta chain is a study of shared clonotypes between healthy human individuals. CD45RO-negative CD8 cells positively selected for CCR7 made up the naive population, which excluded terminally differentiated effector memory CD45RA+ cells. Germline V CDR1 and CDR2: SGHNT, YENEEA. The CDR3 is 12 amino acids. The ends were cut back, 0 bases at V and 10 bases at J, with 7 bases in the middle. Sequencing used immunoSEQ multiplex PCR; TCRdb keeps in-frame clones, though not all of them. The table lists more than 2 million clones, roughly 95% of them singletons. This receptor was obtained from a man aged 18 to 30 in good health. Some clones in this sample may be carry-over from other donors' samples. Material for sequencing was naive CD8+ T cells from PBMCs. J is TRBJ2-1 and V is TRBV11-3; D is perhaps TRBD2 (6 bases). The CDR3 DNA follows: TGTGCCAGCAGCTTAGAGGCGGGAGAGCAGTTCTTC. Protein sequence: CASSLEAGEQFF.